Here is one T cell receptor beta chain with its context. Its specificity is not known. Subsequent to a culture period of about ten days, CD4+ T cells were isolated. Both day 3 and day 7 saw half the medium replaced with IL-2 medium. Measured with immunoSEQ multiplex PCR; TCRdb has only the in-frame clones, and not every one. The sample shows 45,000 to 60,000 clones, 70% to 80% of them seen only once. The data were obtained in a study of vaccination effects on CD4 cells after COVID-19. This receptor was taken from a human donor who received a COVID-19 vaccine. The sequencing here drew on CD4+ T cells from PBMCs cultured without peptide, taken before COVID-19 vaccination.

CDR3 in amino acids: CASSLDGLAASIPDTQYF. The CDR3 DNA follows: TGTGCCAGCAGCTTAGATGGACTAGCGGCGAGTATCCCAGATACGCAGTATTTT. V and J are TRBV11-2 and TRBJ2-3, with 10 bases fitting TRBD2. Germline assignment: CDR1 SGHAT and CDR2 FQNNGV. V lost 0 bases and J lost 4; bases outside the gene matches: 10. The CDR3 is made up of 18 amino acids.